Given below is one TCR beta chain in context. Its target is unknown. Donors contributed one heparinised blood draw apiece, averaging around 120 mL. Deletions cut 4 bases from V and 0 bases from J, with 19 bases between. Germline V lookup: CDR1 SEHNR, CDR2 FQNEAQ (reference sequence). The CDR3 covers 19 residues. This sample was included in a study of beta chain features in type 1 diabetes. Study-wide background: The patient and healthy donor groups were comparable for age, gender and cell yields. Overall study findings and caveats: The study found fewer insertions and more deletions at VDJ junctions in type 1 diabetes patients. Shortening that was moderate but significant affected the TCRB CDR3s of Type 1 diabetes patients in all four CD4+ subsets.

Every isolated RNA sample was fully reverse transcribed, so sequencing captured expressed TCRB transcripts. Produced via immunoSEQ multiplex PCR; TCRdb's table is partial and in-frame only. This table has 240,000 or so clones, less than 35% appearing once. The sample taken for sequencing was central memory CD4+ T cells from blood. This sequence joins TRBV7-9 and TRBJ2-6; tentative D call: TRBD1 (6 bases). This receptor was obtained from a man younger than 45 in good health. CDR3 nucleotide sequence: TGTGCCAGCAGCTCCCCCACCTTAACAGGGAACTCTGGGGCCAACGTCCTGACTTTC. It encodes CASSSPTLTGNSGANVLTF.